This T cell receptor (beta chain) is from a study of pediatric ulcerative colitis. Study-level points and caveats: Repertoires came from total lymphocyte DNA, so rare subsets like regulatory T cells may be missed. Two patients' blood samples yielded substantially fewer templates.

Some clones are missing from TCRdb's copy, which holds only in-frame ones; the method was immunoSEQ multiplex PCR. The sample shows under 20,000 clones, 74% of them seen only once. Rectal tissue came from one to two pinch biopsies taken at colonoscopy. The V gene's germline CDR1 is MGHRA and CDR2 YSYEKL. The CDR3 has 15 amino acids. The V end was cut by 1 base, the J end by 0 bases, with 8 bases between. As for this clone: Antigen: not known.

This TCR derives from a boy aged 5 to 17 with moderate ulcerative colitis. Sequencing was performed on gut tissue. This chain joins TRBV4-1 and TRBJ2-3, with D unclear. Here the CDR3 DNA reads TGCGCCAGCAGCCAAGGCCCAGTCAGCACAGATACGCAGTATTTT. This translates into CASSQGPVSTDTQYF.